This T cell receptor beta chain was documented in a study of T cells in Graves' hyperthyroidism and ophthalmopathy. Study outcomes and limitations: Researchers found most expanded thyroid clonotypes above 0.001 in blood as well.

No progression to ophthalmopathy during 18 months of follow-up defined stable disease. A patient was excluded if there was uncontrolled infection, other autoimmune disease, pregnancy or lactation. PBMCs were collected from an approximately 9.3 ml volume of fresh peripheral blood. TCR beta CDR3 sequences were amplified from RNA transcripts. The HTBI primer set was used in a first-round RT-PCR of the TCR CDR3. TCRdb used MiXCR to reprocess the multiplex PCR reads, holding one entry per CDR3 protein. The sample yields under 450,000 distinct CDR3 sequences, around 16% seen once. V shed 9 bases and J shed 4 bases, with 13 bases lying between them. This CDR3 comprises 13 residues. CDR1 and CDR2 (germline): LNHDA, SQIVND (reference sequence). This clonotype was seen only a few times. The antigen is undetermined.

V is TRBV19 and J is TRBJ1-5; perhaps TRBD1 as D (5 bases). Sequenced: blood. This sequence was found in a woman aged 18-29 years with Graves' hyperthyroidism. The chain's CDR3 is CASGDGSNQPQHF. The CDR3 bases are TGTGCCAGCGGGGACGGCTCTAATCAGCCCCAGCATTTT.